Each of the 17 T cell receptor beta chains below was sequenced from the same sample in a study of blood T cell repertoires in COVID-19. Clones were sequenced by immunoSEQ multiplex PCR, and TCRdb holds only the in-frame ones, with some missing. The profile shows a few hundred thousand clones, roughly 90% of them singletons. The specimen sequenced was PBMCs or T cells enriched from blood (not recorded which). These receptors came from a young woman who had recovered from COVID-19.

This clone was seen only a few times. V gene TRBV9 combines with J gene TRBJ2-7; 7 positions match TRBD1. After removal of 2 bases from V and 5 bases from J, the junction contained 7 bases not matched to a gene. The germline CDR1 and CDR2 sequences are SGDLS and YYNGEE. The CDR3 consists of 14 residues. CDR3 loop: CASSVGTVPDEQYF. In nucleotides, the CDR3 is TGTGCCAGCAGCGTCGGGACAGTCCCTGACGAGCAGTACTTC.

This sequence joins TRBV9 and TRBJ2-7, with D perhaps TRBD2 (7 bases). CDR3 length: 13 residues. Trimming cost V 0 bases and J 10 bases, with 14 bases left between them. In germline, CDR1 is SGDLS, CDR2 YYNGEE. CDR3 loop: CASSVEGGSTQYF. CDR3 DNA: TGTGCCAGCAGCGTAGAGGGGGGGAGCACCCAGTACTTC.

V is TRBV5-1 and J is TRBJ1-3; D call uncertain. Germline V gene data show CDR1 as SGHRS and CDR2 as YFSETQ. Deletions cut 0 bases from V and 0 bases from J, with 4 bases between. The CDR3 is 14 amino acids. Written as DNA, the CDR3 is TGCGCCAGCAGCTTGGGAGGCTCTGGAAACACCATATATTTT. As protein: CASSLGGSGNTIYF.

The chain recombines TRBV2 with TRBJ2-7; TRBD1 agrees at 7 bases. The CDR3 extends over 12 amino acids. Germline V lookup: CDR1 SNHLY, CDR2 FYNNEI. The ends lost 8 bases at V and 1 base at J; junction bases unmatched: 2. CDR3 amino acids: CASATGSYEQYF. The CDR3 nucleotides are TGTGCCAGCGCGACAGGGTCCTACGAGCAGTACTTC.

The chain is built from TRBV9 and TRBJ1-4, with D hard to call. This CDR3 comprises 15 residues. Germline V lookup: CDR1 SGDLS, CDR2 YYNGEE. The V and J ends lost 1 base and 0 bases respectively, with 7 bases between them. The CDR3 reads CASSVSGPTNEKLFF. The CDR3 bases are TGTGCCAGCAGCGTAAGCGGCCCAACTAATGAAAAACTGTTTTTT. Using reference TRBV9 and TRBJ1-4 for the parts outside the CDR3, the full variable domain is DSGVTQTPKHLITATGQRVTLRCSPRSGDLSVYWYQQSLDQGLQFLIQYYNGEERAKGNILERFSAQQFPDLHSELNLSSLELGDSALYFCASSVSGPTNEKLFFGSGTQLSVL.

This clone appeared a single time. The genes are TRBV3-1 (or the pseudogene TRBV3-2) and TRBJ2-1, with TRBD1 matching 7 bases. The CDR3 has 15 residues. Germline CDR1 is LGHDT and CDR2 is YNNKEL (reference sequence). V dropped 3 bases and J dropped 7; count of bases not matched to a gene: 9. In DNA form, the CDR3 reads TGTGCCAGCAGCCACACCGGGACAGCCACTAATGAGCAGTTCTTC. The encoded protein is CASSHTGTATNEQFF.

The chain employs TRBV2 and TRBJ1-1; TRBD1 is a possible D gene (5 bases). The CDR3 runs to 14 residues. Germline lookup yields CDR1 SNHLY and CDR2 FYNNEI. V was shortened by 4 bases and J by 1 base, with 10 bases between the two germline ends. CDR3 protein: CASSVLQGNTEAFF. CDR3 nucleotide sequence: TGTGCCAGCAGTGTACTCCAGGGGAACACTGAAGCTTTCTTT. The full variable domain, in which reference TRBV2 and TRBJ1-1 provide the parts outside the CDR3, is EPEVTQTPSHQVTQMGQEVILRCVPISNHLYFYWYRQILGQKVEFLVSFYNNEISEKSEIFDDQFSVERPDGSNFTLKIRSTKLEDSAMYFCASSVLQGNTEAFFGQGTRLTVV.

V gene TRBV28 combines with J gene TRBJ2-6; 9 bases are shared with TRBD1. This CDR3 is built from 17 residues. CDR1 is MDHEN, CDR2 SYDVKM, per germline. Trimming at V came to 4 bases and at J to 4 bases, leaving 8 bases not matched to a gene. CDR3: CASSSGTGLAGANVLTF. The CDR3 DNA follows: TGTGCCAGCAGTTCAGGGACAGGGCTGGCCGGGGCCAACGTCCTGACTTTC.

The chain employs TRBV5-8 and TRBJ2-1, with a possible D match to TRBD1 (5 bases). V lost 2 bases, J lost 5 bases, and 8 bases lay in between. Germline-derived CDR1 and CDR2 are SGHTS and YDEGEE. The CDR3 is 13 residues long. In nucleotides, the CDR3 is TGTGCCAGCAGCTTATGGGGCGACAATGAGCAGTTCTTC. As protein: CASSLWGDNEQFF.

This clone came up once. The V gene is TRBV2, the J gene TRBJ1-1, with unresolved D. V shed 7 bases and J shed 2 bases, with 14 bases lying between them. The germline CDR1 and CDR2 sequences are SNHLY and FYNNEI. The CDR3 has 14 amino acids. CDR3 region: CASNDYRGNTEAFF. DNA of the CDR3: TGTGCCAGCAACGATTACCGGGGAAACACTGAAGCTTTCTTT.

This sequence joins TRBV4-1 and TRBJ2-7; TRBD2 aligns across 10 bases. The CDR3 extends over 17 amino acids. V was clipped by 2 bases and J by 0 bases; unmatched bases: 7. CDR1 is MGHRA, CDR2 YSYEKL, per germline. The CDR3 coding sequence is TGCGCCAGCAGCCAAAGGTGGACTAGCGGAACCTCCTACGAGCAGTACTTC. Translation: CASSQRWTSGTSYEQYF.

This clone came up once. V is TRBV19 and J is TRBJ1-2; D unresolved. CDR1 and CDR2 from the germline V gene are LNHDA and SQIVND (reference sequence). This CDR3 spans 14 amino acids. With 5 bases removed from V and 4 bases from J, the gap between germline ends came to 14 bases. For the CDR3, the DNA is TGTGCCAGTAGTCCCGGCGAGGTCCCCTATGGCTACACCTTC. Its translation: CASSPGEVPYGYTF.

The chain joins TRBV12-5 to TRBJ1-5; TRBD1 aligns across 7 bases. The CDR3 consists of 16 residues. Germline lookup yields CDR1 LGHNT and CDR2 FRNRAP. J gave up 2 bases and V 6 bases, and 10 bases lay outside the gene matches. CDR3 residues: CASGRPGTGGNQPQHF. CDR3 coding DNA: TGTGCTAGTGGACGTCCCGGAACAGGGGGCAATCAGCCCCAGCATTTT.

This chain joins TRBV28 and TRBJ2-5; 11 nucleotides line up with TRBD2. CDR1 is MDHEN and CDR2 is SYDVKM in the germline V gene. The CDR3 is made up of 16 amino acids. The V and J ends lost 3 bases and 5 bases, in that order; junction bases with no gene match: 8. The CDR3, as DNA: TGTGCCAGCAGTTTGGAGCTAGCGGGAGGAGGGGAGACCCAGTACTTC. It yields the protein CASSLELAGGGETQYF.

The V and J genes are TRBV6-2 or TRBV6-3 and TRBJ1-2; D is perhaps TRBD1 (5 bases). The CDR3 contains 15 residues. With 0 bases removed from V and 9 bases from J, the gap between germline ends came to 17 bases. The germline V gene encodes CDR1 MNHEY and CDR2 SVGEGT. CDR3 region: CASSYSPGREGSYTF. The CDR3 bases are TGTGCCAGCAGTTACTCGCCGGGCAGGGAGGGCAGCTACACCTTC.

V and J are TRBV19 and TRBJ2-5; tentative D call: TRBD1 (5 bases). This CDR3 has 12 residues. Trimming removed 6 bases from V and 2 bases from J, with 7 bases in between. Germline CDR1 LNHDA, CDR2 SQIVND (reference sequence). CDR3 region: CASRGQQETQYF. CDR3 bases: TGTGCCAGTAGGGGGCAACAAGAGACCCAGTACTTC.

The chain couples TRBV7-9 to TRBJ2-1; tentative D call: TRBD2 (6 bases). Germline V gene sequence: CDR1 SEHNR, CDR2 FQNEAQ (reference sequence). The CDR3 has 16 residues. V dropped 4 bases and J dropped 3 bases, with 16 bases sitting between them. The DNA for the CDR3 is TGTGCCAGCAGCTGCATCGGGAGTTGGAGCTACAATGAGCAGTTCTTC. It specifies CASSCIGSWSYNEQFF.